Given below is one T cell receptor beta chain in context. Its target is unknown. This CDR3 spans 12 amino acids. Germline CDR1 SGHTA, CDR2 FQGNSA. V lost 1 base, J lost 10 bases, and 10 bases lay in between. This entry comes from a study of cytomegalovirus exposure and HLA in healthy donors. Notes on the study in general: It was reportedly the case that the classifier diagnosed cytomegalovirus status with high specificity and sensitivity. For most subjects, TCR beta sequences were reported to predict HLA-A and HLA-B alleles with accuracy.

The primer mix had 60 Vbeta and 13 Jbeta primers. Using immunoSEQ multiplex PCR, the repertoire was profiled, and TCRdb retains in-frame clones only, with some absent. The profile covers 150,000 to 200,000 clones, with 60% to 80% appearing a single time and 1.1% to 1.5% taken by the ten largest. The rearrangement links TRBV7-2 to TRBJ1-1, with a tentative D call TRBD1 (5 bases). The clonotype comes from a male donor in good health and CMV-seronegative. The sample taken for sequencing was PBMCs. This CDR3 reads CASSLGAGRAFF. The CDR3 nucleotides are TGTGCCAGCAGCTTAGGGGCAGGGCGAGCTTTCTTT. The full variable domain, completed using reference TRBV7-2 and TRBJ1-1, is GAGVSQSPSNKVTEKGKDVELRCDPISGHTALYWYRQSLGQGLEFLIYFQGNSAPDKSGLPSDRFSAERTGGSVSTLTIQRTQQEDSAVYLCASSLGAGRAFFGQGTRLTVV.